At least ten counts were recorded for the clone carrying this T cell receptor beta chain. The CDR3 has 15 amino acids. Germline V gene data show CDR1 as LGHDT and CDR2 as YNNKEL (reference sequence). J gave up 4 bases and V 4 bases, and 7 bases lay outside the gene matches. This record comes from a study of patients and donors after allogeneic stem cell transplantation. TCRdb re-called the RT-PCR reads through MiXCR, storing one row per CDR3 protein. The table shows tens of thousands of distinct CDR3 sequences, with 6.8% occurring only once. The V and J genes are TRBV3-1 and TRBJ1-2, with TRBD1 identical over 9 bases. The TCR comes from a human donor who was either an allogeneic HSCT recipient or a stem cell or donor lymphocyte infusion donor (not recorded which). It is not recorded whose cells these are; they may come from a transplant donor. Sequencing was done on a sample of blood, either unsorted or a sorted T cell fraction (not recorded which). DNA for the CDR3: TGTGCCAGCAGCCCCGGGGACAGGGACCTCTATGGCTACACCTTC. Amino acid sequence: CASSPGDRDLYGYTF.